One and the same sample provided the 19 T cell receptor beta chains below, sequenced in a study of T cells expressing NK-cell markers. TCRdb reprocessed the 5' RACE reads, keeping one entry per CDR3 protein, no DNA. The sample data list over 120,000 distinct CDR3 sequences. Specimen: blood T cells: a sorted CD56 or NKG2C T cell subset, CD4+ or CD8+ T cells, or bulk PBMC T cells (not recorded which). The receptors shown here come from a man aged 18-30 years in good health.

J is TRBJ2-7 and V is TRBV6-2 or TRBV6-3. CDR3 length: 15 amino acids. The germline V gene encodes CDR1 MNHEY and CDR2 SVGEGT. This CDR3 reads CASSYSMGSSYEQYF.

The rearrangement links TRBV24-1 to TRBJ2-5; the TRBD1 assignment by TCRdb is unverifiable without DNA. Germline V gene lookup returns CDR1 KGHDR and CDR2 SFDVKD. The CDR3 extends over 16 amino acids. CDR3: CATSDTYRQGGETQYF.

The chain links TRBV6-1 to TRBJ2-3; the D call of TRBD2 rests on TCRdb alone, since no DNA is present to check it. Germline CDR1 reads MNHNS; CDR2 reads SASEGT. The CDR3 totals 14 residues. The CDR3 here is CASRLAGNRDTQYF.

The gene calls are TRBV19 and TRBJ1-5. The CDR3 contains 15 residues. Per the germline V gene, CDR1 is LNHDA and CDR2 is SQIVND (reference sequence). The CDR3 is CASSIDPGVNQPQHF.

This chain links TRBV5-4 with TRBJ1-4; the D call from TCRdb, TRBD1, cannot be confirmed without DNA. The CDR3 sequence is 17 residues long. Germline CDR1 is SGHNT and CDR2 is YYREEE (reference sequence). The CDR3 sequence is CASSPSAGQATNEKLFF. Together with reference TRBV5-4 and TRBJ1-4, the CDR3 gives the full variable domain: ETGVTQSPTHLIKTRGQQVTLRCSSQSGHNTVSWYQQALGQGPQFIFQYYREEENGRGNFPPRFSGLQFPNYSSELNVNALELDDSALYLCASSPSAGQATNEKLFFGSGTQLSVL.

The V and J genes are TRBV6-5 and TRBJ2-1; TCRdb returns TRBD1, unconfirmable since there is no DNA. Per the germline V gene, CDR1 is MNHEY and CDR2 is SVGAGI. The CDR3 runs to 16 residues. The CDR3 sequence: CASSYSIPDRAGEQFF.

V and J are TRBV7-2 and TRBJ2-1; TCRdb calls TRBD2, which cannot be checked without DNA. This CDR3 contains 15 residues. CDR1 SGHTA and CDR2 FQGNSA come from the germline V gene. CDR3 in amino acids: CASSGLGLAGYEQFF.

This sequence joins TRBV7-9 and TRBJ2-1; TCRdb's D gene call, TRBD1, goes unchecked for lack of DNA. This CDR3 spans 12 amino acids. CDR1 SEHNR and CDR2 FQNEAQ come from the germline V gene (reference sequence). This chain's CDR3 is CASLGPPDEQFF.

The chain employs TRBV29-1 and TRBJ1-4. Germline CDR1 is SQVTM and CDR2 is ANQGSEA. CDR3 length equals 16 residues. The CDR3 spells CSVEDPAGRQNEKLFF.

V is TRBV3-1 and J is TRBJ2-5. CDR1 is LGHDT, CDR2 YNNKEL, per germline (reference sequence). This CDR3 comprises 14 residues. CDR3 sequence: CASSQVAGQETQYF.

The chain combines TRBV7-2 with TRBJ2-7; the D gene TCRdb calls, TRBD2, cannot be checked with no DNA. This CDR3 is 17 amino acids long. Germline CDR1 reads SGHTA; CDR2 reads FQGNSA. CDR3 loop: CASSTAREANPYYEQYF.

The chain employs TRBV29-1 and TRBJ1-3; TCRdb picks TRBD1, but there is no DNA to check that call. The CDR3 totals 15 residues. Germline V gene lookup returns CDR1 SQVTM and CDR2 ANQGSEA. This chain's CDR3 is CSAKTGGASGNTIYF.

The chain couples TRBV5-1 to TRBJ2-1; without DNA, the TCRdb call of TRBD1 cannot be checked. This CDR3 has 15 residues. Germline lookup yields CDR1 SGHRS and CDR2 YFSETQ. The CDR3 here is CASSLDRGAYNEQFF.

This chain connects TRBV12-3 or TRBV12-4 to TRBJ2-3; absent DNA, TCRdb's TRBD2 call cannot be checked. The CDR3 loop spans 16 amino acids. CDR3 loop: CASSFKEREGTDTQYF.

The chain recombines TRBV4-3 with TRBJ2-7; lacking DNA, the TRBD1 call made by TCRdb goes unchecked. The germline V gene encodes CDR1 LGHNA and CDR2 YSLEER. The CDR3 sequence is 15 residues long. CDR3 amino acids: CASSHTWTGIDEQYF.

The chain is built from TRBV27 and TRBJ2-2; there is no DNA to check the TCRdb D call of TRBD2. From germline, CDR1 is MNHEY and CDR2 SMNVEV (reference sequence). This CDR3 contains 15 residues. CDR3 sequence: CASSPRLAVTGELFF.

V and J are TRBV4-1 and TRBJ2-1; TCRdb proposes TRBD1, but this gene call is untestable without DNA. Germline CDR1 and CDR2: MGHRA and YSYEKL. The CDR3 extends over 15 amino acids. The CDR3 sequence: CASSLVEGAGNEQFF.

The CDR3 protein is CASSQDGMDDEQFF. This sequence joins TRBV4-1 and TRBJ2-1. The CDR3 totals 14 residues. Germline V gene lookup returns CDR1 MGHRA and CDR2 YSYEKL.

This rearrangement joins TRBV25-1 to TRBJ2-3; TCRdb's D call of TRBD2 is untestable without DNA. Germline V lookup: CDR1 MGHDK, CDR2 SYGVNS. CDR3 size: 13 residues. CDR3 in amino acids: CASRGLWGDTQYF.